The 17 T cell receptor beta chains below all came from one sample that was sequenced in a study of blood T cell repertoires in COVID-19. Using immunoSEQ multiplex PCR, the repertoire was profiled, and TCRdb retains in-frame clones only, with some absent. This table holds approximately 130,000 clones, about 77% found once. Sequenced: peripheral blood. All receptors derive from a man older than 75 with acute or convalescent COVID-19.

The chain couples TRBV5-5 to TRBJ1-2, with D maybe TRBD1 (5 bases). Trimming took 4 bases from V and 12 from J, leaving 22 bases between them. Germline lookup yields CDR1 SGHKS and CDR2 YYEKEE (reference sequence). The CDR3 totals 14 residues. The CDR3 DNA follows: TGTGCCAGCAGCCAAACGCAGGACACCTACTCGGACACCTTC. This encodes CASSQTQDTYSDTF. Complete variable domain (other parts from reference TRBV5-5 and TRBJ1-2): DAGVTQSPTHLIKTRGQQVTLRCSPISGHKSVSWYQQVLGQGPQFIFQYYEKEERGRGNFPDRFSARQFPNYSSELNVNALLLGDSALYLCASSQTQDTYSDTFGSGTRLTVV.

The rearrangement joins TRBV7-9 to TRBJ2-3; 9 bases map to TRBD1. Per the germline V gene, CDR1 is SEHNR and CDR2 is FQNEAQ (reference sequence). Germline trimming cut 7 bases from V and 2 bases from J; bases unmatched to any gene: 10. The CDR3 has 16 amino acids. The CDR3, as DNA: TGTGCCAGCATCCAAGGACAGGGGCGGATCACAGATACGCAGTATTTT. It yields the protein CASIQGQGRITDTQYF.

This clone was seen once. The J gene is TRBJ2-1, the V gene TRBV2; TRBD1 agrees at 8 bases. J was trimmed by 3 bases and V by 6 bases; bases with no gene match: 1. This CDR3 is built from 13 residues. CDR1 SNHLY and CDR2 FYNNEI come from the germline V gene. The CDR3 loop reads CASRTGVYNEQFF. CDR3 bases: TGTGCCAGCAGGACAGGGGTCTACAATGAGCAGTTCTTC.

This chain uses TRBV12-3 or TRBV12-4 with TRBJ1-5; a weak D match, TRBD1 (5 bases). Trimming took 5 bases from V and 8 from J, leaving 7 bases between them. This CDR3 contains 11 residues. The CDR3 sequence is CASSGGEPQHF. Here the CDR3 DNA reads TGTGCCAGCAGTGGGGGGGAGCCCCAGCATTTT.

The V gene is TRBV9, the J gene TRBJ1-3; TRBD1 might be the D (6 bases). This CDR3 comprises 15 residues. Trimming pared 2 bases from V and 0 bases from J, leaving 9 bases between. Germline values: CDR1 SGDLS, CDR2 YYNGEE. The CDR3 loop reads CASSVGGYSGNTIYF. As DNA, the CDR3 is TGTGCCAGCAGCGTTGGGGGCTACTCTGGAAACACCATATATTTT.

The chain joins TRBV27 to TRBJ1-1, with 9 bases that match TRBD1. The CDR3 covers 16 residues. In germline, CDR1 is MNHEY, CDR2 SMNVEV (reference sequence). Germline trimming cut 0 bases from V and 5 bases from J; bases unmatched to any gene: 7. In DNA, the CDR3 is TGTGCCAGCAGTTTATCTCACAGGGGGCGCAAAACTGAAGCTTTCTTT. It codes for CASSLSHRGRKTEAFF.

This chain uses TRBV6-5 with TRBJ1-2; D might be TRBD1 (5 bases). CDR1 MNHEY and CDR2 SVGAGI come from the germline V gene. The CDR3 covers 14 residues. V was pared by 0 bases and J by 5 bases, with 10 bases between. Here the CDR3 reads CASSYSSTEYGYTF. CDR3 sequence (DNA): TGTGCCAGCAGTTACTCATCGACAGAGTATGGCTACACCTTC.

This clone occurred a few times. The chain couples TRBV6-1 to TRBJ1-5; TRBD1 agrees at 9 bases. CDR3 length: 18 amino acids. V lost 4 bases, J lost 7 bases, and 17 bases stayed unmatched. Germline CDR1 and CDR2: MNHNS and SASEGT. The CDR3 DNA reads as TGTGCCAGCAGTGGAAGCCCCGGGACAGGGAGGTTATGGCAGCCCCAGCATTTT. This codes for CASSGSPGTGRLWQPQHF.

This rearrangement joins TRBV9 to TRBJ1-2; possibly TRBD1 for D (5 bases). Germline lookup yields CDR1 SGDLS and CDR2 YYNGEE. The CDR3 spans 17 residues. V was cut by 1 base and J by 7 bases, with 23 bases left in between. The CDR3 spells CASSVNFGGAFGGGYTF. The CDR3 coding sequence is TGTGCCAGCAGCGTAAATTTCGGTGGGGCCTTCGGGGGTGGCTACACCTTC.

The chain couples TRBV7-8 to TRBJ2-2; D is perhaps TRBD1 (6 bases). This CDR3 is built from 16 residues. Trimming cost V 0 bases and J 5 bases, with 13 bases left between them. The germline V gene has CDR1 SGHVS and CDR2 FQNEAQ. In DNA form, the CDR3 reads TGTGCCAGCAGCTTAGCCGCCGGACAGTCAACCGGGGAGCTGTTTTTT. This sequence encodes CASSLAAGQSTGELFF. Drawing the rest from reference TRBV7-8 and TRBJ2-2, the complete variable domain is GAGVSQSPRYKVAKRGQDVALRCDPISGHVSLFWYQQALGQGPEFLTYFQNEAQLDKSGLPSDRFFAERPEGSVSTLKIQRTQQEDSAVYLCASSLAAGQSTGELFFGEGSRLTVL.

The V gene is TRBV11-2, the J gene TRBJ2-3; the D is unclear. This CDR3 is 13 amino acids long. In germline, CDR1 is SGHAT, CDR2 FQNNGV. Trimming took off 2 bases at V and 2 bases at J, with 5 bases between the two ends. CDR3 sequence: CASSLSHTDTQYF. The CDR3 nucleotides read TGTGCCAGCAGCTTAAGCCACACAGATACGCAGTATTTT.

The chain uses TRBV12-5 and TRBJ1-5; no reliable D call. The V end lost 2 bases, the J end lost 6 bases, and 11 bases lay between the germline ends. CDR1 and CDR2 (germline): LGHNT, FRNRAP. There are 14 residues in the CDR3. The CDR3 DNA reads as TGTGCTAGTGGTTTGATCGGGGAGGTTCAGCCCCAGCATTTT. This gives the protein CASGLIGEVQPQHF.

V and J are TRBV6-5 and TRBJ1-6; D gene ambiguous. V was shortened by 6 bases and J by 6 bases, with 15 bases between the two germline ends. The CDR3 loop spans 15 amino acids. Germline V gene data show CDR1 as MNHEY and CDR2 as SVGAGI. CDR3 region: CASRLDGGFNSPLHF. The CDR3 coding sequence is TGTGCCAGCAGGCTCGACGGAGGGTTTAATTCACCCCTCCACTTT.

The rearrangement joins TRBV9 to TRBJ2-5; TRBD1 matches at 7 bases. This CDR3 is 15 amino acids long. The germline V gene has CDR1 SGDLS and CDR2 YYNGEE. Trimming removed 4 bases from V and 4 bases from J; junction bases left unmatched: 10. The chain's CDR3 is CASSFGTAETETQYF. The CDR3 DNA sequence: TGTGCCAGCAGCTTCGGGACAGCGGAGACAGAGACCCAGTACTTC.

The rearrangement links TRBV13 to TRBJ1-1; no firm D call. The V gene lost 5 bases and the J gene lost 1 base, with 8 bases spanning the gap. Germline CDR1 is PRHDT and CDR2 is FYEKMQ (reference sequence). This CDR3 spans 13 amino acids. The CDR3 here is CASSPERNTEAFF. CDR3 nucleotides: TGTGCCAGCAGCCCGGAGCGGAACACTGAAGCTTTCTTT. The full variable domain, with the rest looked up from reference TRBV13 and TRBJ1-1, is AAGVIQSPRHLIKEKRETATLKCYPIPRHDTVYWYQQGPGQDPQFLISFYEKMQSDKGSIPDRFSAQQFSDYHSELNMSSLELGDSALYFCASSPERNTEAFFGQGTRLTVV.

This clone has just a few counts. V gene TRBV10-3 combines with J gene TRBJ2-7, with D possibly matching TRBD1 (6 bases). V lost 6 bases, J lost 8 bases, and 14 bases lay in between. There are 12 residues in the CDR3. CDR1 is ENHRY, CDR2 SYGVKD, per germline. CDR3: CAIRDSMGQQYF. In nucleotides, the CDR3 is TGTGCCATCAGGGACAGTATGGGCCAGCAGTACTTC.

This rearrangement joins TRBV15 to TRBJ2-7; the match to TRBD2 covers 11 bases. This CDR3 spans 15 amino acids. The germline V gene encodes CDR1 LNHNV and CDR2 YYDKDF (reference sequence). Losses at the gene ends were 5 bases for V and 6 bases for J; bases not matched to a gene: 9. Here the CDR3 DNA reads TGTGCCACCAGCTGCGGGGGGCTAGCGGGGGGCGAGCAGTACTTC. Its protein is CATSCGGLAGGEQYF.